The 7 T cell receptor beta chains listed next were all sequenced from one sample in a study of beta chain features in type 1 diabetes. The authors reverse transcribed all of the isolated RNA, so sequencing captured expressed TCRB transcripts. Libraries were prepared by immunoSEQ multiplex PCR; TCRdb keeps only in-frame clonotypes and omits some of them. Among around 250,000 clones listed, roughly 22% were seen once. No antigen has been identified for these receptors. Findings and caveats of the study: For Type 1 diabetes patients, all four CD4+ subsets carried TCRB CDR3s that were moderately but significantly shorter.

The sample consisted of naive CD4+ T cells from blood. The receptors shown here come from a woman aged 40 to 55 with type 1 diabetes.

The V gene is TRBV28, the J gene TRBJ1-2; D may be TRBD1 (5 bases). Germline assignment: CDR1 MDHEN and CDR2 SYDVKM. This CDR3 spans 16 amino acids. V was pared by 2 bases and J by 2 bases, with 15 bases between. The chain's CDR3 is CASSLAPGGRNYGYTF. The CDR3 DNA sequence: TGTGCCAGCAGTTTAGCTCCGGGGGGTCGAAACTATGGCTACACCTTC.

V is TRBV19 and J is TRBJ2-7; possibly TRBD1 for D (6 bases). The germline V gene encodes CDR1 LNHDA and CDR2 SQIVND (reference sequence). The CDR3 has 19 residues. Trimming removed 3 bases from V and 2 bases from J, with 26 bases in between. CDR3: CASSIGSTGSPKYPYEQYF. The CDR3 DNA sequence: TGTGCCAGTAGTATTGGGTCTACAGGGAGTCCTAAGTACCCCTACGAGCAGTACTTC.

The rearrangement links TRBV6-1 to TRBJ1-1; D possibly corresponds to TRBD1 (5 bases). The V and J ends lost 7 bases and 1 base respectively, with 10 bases between them. The CDR3 has 13 residues. The V gene's germline CDR1 is MNHNS and CDR2 SASEGT. The CDR3 here is CASKVGGNTEAFF. The CDR3 bases are TGTGCCAGCAAGGTGGGGGGGAACACTGAAGCTTTCTTT.

This clone appeared a few times. This chain links TRBV29-1 with TRBJ1-1; 11 nucleotides line up with TRBD1. CDR3 length: 14 amino acids. The ends lost 5 bases at V and 6 bases at J; junction bases unmatched: 8. CDR1 is SQVTM and CDR2 is ANQGSEA in the germline V gene. CDR3 amino acids: CSVKSPGQGAEAFF. The DNA for the CDR3 is TGCAGCGTTAAATCCCCGGGACAGGGGGCTGAAGCTTTCTTT.

This clone was recorded once. This chain joins TRBV28 and TRBJ2-7, with D possibly being TRBD1 (8 bases). This CDR3 has 14 residues. Trimming took 8 bases from V and 0 from J, leaving 14 bases between them. Germline V gene data show CDR1 as MDHEN and CDR2 as SYDVKM. CDR3 residues: CASEQGGTSYEQYF. DNA for the CDR3: TGTGCCAGCGAACAGGGGGGGACCTCCTACGAGCAGTACTTC.

This rearrangement joins TRBV5-1 to TRBJ2-1; maybe TRBD2 (6 bases). Germline CDR1 and CDR2: SGHRS and YFSETQ. V lost 4 bases and J lost 0, with 11 bases in between. The CDR3 is 15 amino acids. CDR3 sequence (DNA): TGCGCCAGCAGCCCCTACGGGAGCTCCTACAATGAGCAGTTCTTC. Protein: CASSPYGSSYNEQFF. The whole variable domain, filled in from reference TRBV5-1 and TRBJ2-1, reads KAGVTQTPRYLIKTRGQQVTLSCSPISGHRSVSWYQQTPGQGLQFLFEYFSETQRNKGNFPGRFSGRQFSNSRSEMNVSTLELGDSALYLCASSPYGSSYNEQFFGPGTRLTVL.

This sequence joins TRBV7-9 and TRBJ1-1; TRBD1 is a possible D gene (5 bases). With 0 bases removed from V and 1 base from J, the gap between germline ends came to 9 bases. CDR1 and CDR2 (germline): SEHNR, FQNEAQ (reference sequence). The CDR3 loop spans 15 amino acids. The CDR3 sequence is CASSLAMGGNTEAFF. In DNA form, the CDR3 reads TGTGCCAGCAGCTTAGCTATGGGGGGGAACACTGAAGCTTTCTTT.